Presented here are 24 T cell receptor beta chains from one specimen sequenced in a study of T cells in Graves' hyperthyroidism and ophthalmopathy. Researchers amplified the TCR beta CDR3 regions from RNA transcripts. The TCR CDR3 was amplified in a first-round RT-PCR using the HTBI primer set. TCRdb reanalysed the multiplex PCR reads using MiXCR and keeps one entry per CDR3 protein. The profile covers about 600,000 distinct CDR3 sequences, with around 13% appearing a single time and about an eighth taken by the ten largest. Input material: blood. The receptor set was obtained from a woman in her 50s with Graves' ophthalmopathy.

In this sample, this clonotype turned up many times. The rearrangement links TRBV28 to TRBJ2-3; 9 nucleotides line up with TRBD1. This CDR3 has 15 residues. With 7 bases clipped from V and 3 bases from J, the junction kept 8 bases outside the gene matches. The germline V gene has CDR1 MDHEN and CDR2 SYDVKM. The CDR3 loop reads CASKTGTGLTDTQYF. The CDR3 nucleotides are TGTGCCAGCAAAACCGGGACAGGGTTGACAGATACGCAGTATTTT.

This clonotype was detected many times. The chain employs TRBV6-2 or TRBV6-3 and TRBJ2-3; perhaps TRBD2 as D (5 bases). V gave up 5 bases and J gave up 5 bases, with 14 bases separating them. The CDR3 runs 14 residues. Germline V CDR1 and CDR2: MNHEY, SVGEGT. The CDR3 sequence: CASSTTTFLDTQYF. As DNA, the CDR3 is TGTGCCAGCAGTACGACTACCTTCTTAGATACGCAGTATTTT.

The sample holds one count of this clonotype. A read error is possible here, since a much larger clone lies one base away. The V gene is TRBV28, the J gene TRBJ1-5; 7 bases align to TRBD1. Germline CDR1 and CDR2: MDHEN and SYDVKM. CDR3 length: 16 residues. The CDR3 reads CASSLPGTAANQPRHF. In nucleotides, the CDR3 is TGTGCCAGCAGTTTACCGGGGACAGCGGCTAATCAGCCCCGGCATTTT.

This clonotype was counted between two and nine times. The chain couples TRBV7-6 to TRBJ2-3; 12 nucleotides align to TRBD2. V shed 5 bases, J shed 0 bases, and the junction held 9 bases outside the gene matches. This CDR3 is 18 amino acids long. Germline V gene lookup returns CDR1 SGHVS and CDR2 FNYEAQ. The DNA of the CDR3 is TGTGCCAGCAGCCAGACTAGCGGGAGAGGCTCTAGCACAGATACGCAGTATTTT. This encodes CASSQTSGRGSSTDTQYF.

This chain uses TRBV10-3 with TRBJ2-7, with unresolved D. Germline V gene lookup returns CDR1 ENHRY and CDR2 SYGVKD. The CDR3 loop spans 13 amino acids. Between the trimmed V and J ends, which lost 4 bases and 1 base, there was a span of 8 bases. The CDR3: CAISVPGSYEQYF. CDR3 nucleotides: TGTGCCATCAGTGTCCCAGGTTCCTACGAGCAGTACTTC.

This clonotype appeared many times. Relative to the germline gene, one junction end is altered; a read error may explain this. This chain uses TRBV7-2 with TRBJ2-7; 12 bases fit TRBD2. The germline V gene encodes CDR1 SGHTA and CDR2 FQGNSA. The CDR3 spans 16 residues. CDR3 sequence (DNA): TGTGCCAGCAGCCTAGCGACTAGCGGGAGTATCTACGAGCAGTACTTC. As protein: CASSLATSGSIYEQYF.

This clonotype has ten or more counts. The chain is built from TRBV10-3 and TRBJ1-2; unclear D gene. The V and J ends lost 4 bases and 6 bases respectively, with 12 bases between them. The CDR3 is 13 residues long. Germline assignment: CDR1 ENHRY and CDR2 SYGVKD. CDR3 in amino acids: CAISGGLGDGYTF. CDR3 DNA: TGTGCCATCAGTGGGGGATTGGGCGATGGCTACACCTTC.

This clonotype was seen at least ten times. V and J are TRBV29-1 and TRBJ1-5; D remains unclear. V was shortened by 5 bases and J by 0 bases, with 11 bases between the two germline ends. The length of the CDR3 is 14 residues. CDR1 is SQVTM, CDR2 ANQGSEA, per germline. CDR3 residues: CSVWSGYSNQPQHF. The CDR3 nucleotides read TGCAGCGTTTGGTCCGGCTATAGCAATCAGCCCCAGCATTTT.

This clonotype was counted many times. One junction end disagrees with the germline gene, perhaps due to a read error. The V gene is TRBV5-1, the J gene TRBJ2-3; D is unresolved. In germline, CDR1 is SGHRS, CDR2 YFSETQ. The CDR3 sequence is 12 residues long. The CDR3 sequence is CASSLLTDTQYF. Here the CDR3 DNA reads TGTGCCAGCAGCTTACTCACAGATACGCAGTATTTT. The variable domain in full, completed from reference TRBV5-1 and TRBJ2-3, reads KAGVTQTPRYLIKTRGQQVTLSCSPISGHRSVSWYQQTPGQGLQFLFEYFSETQRNKGNFPGRFSGRQFSNSRSEMNVSTLELGDSALYLCASSLLTDTQYFGPGTRLTVL.

This chain connects TRBV10-3 to TRBJ1-5; no clear D gene. Between the trimmed V and J ends, which lost 0 bases and 2 bases, there was a span of 11 bases. From germline, CDR1 is ENHRY and CDR2 SYGVKD. The CDR3 length is 16 residues. The CDR3 loop reads CAISESWGRGNQPQHF. For the CDR3, the DNA is TGTGCCATCAGTGAGTCGTGGGGAAGAGGCAATCAGCCCCAGCATTTT.

This clonotype showed up many times. This chain links TRBV18 with TRBJ2-5; no clear D gene. This CDR3 comprises 16 residues. Germline CDR1 KGHSH, CDR2 LQKENI. The V end lost 4 bases, the J end lost 2 bases, and 17 bases lay between the germline ends. In DNA form, the CDR3 reads TGTGCCAGCTCACAAACAAGTACCGTGCTACAAGAGACCCAGTACTTC. Amino acids: CASSQTSTVLQETQYF. The full variable domain, rest sourced from reference TRBV18 and TRBJ2-5, is NAGVMQNPRHLVRRRGQEARLRCSPMKGHSHVYWYRQLPEEGLKFMVYLQKENIIDESGMPKERFSAEFPKEGPSILRIQQVVRGDSAAYFCASSQTSTVLQETQYFGPGTRLLVL.

The gene calls are TRBV28 and TRBJ2-3; 11 nucleotides line up with TRBD2. Per the germline V gene, CDR1 is MDHEN and CDR2 is SYDVKM. The CDR3 has 16 residues. V lost 3 bases, J lost 4 bases, and 6 bases stayed unmatched. CDR3 sequence reads: CASSFLAGGDADTQYF. The CDR3 coding sequence is TGTGCCAGCAGTTTCCTAGCGGGAGGTGACGCAGATACGCAGTATTTT.

This clonotype was detected ten times or more. The chain recombines TRBV28 with TRBJ2-6; a weak D match, TRBD1 (5 bases). This CDR3 contains 15 residues. Trimming cost V 5 bases and J 2 bases, with 10 bases left between them. Germline assignment: CDR1 MDHEN and CDR2 SYDVKM. CDR3 region: CASSPQGTGANVLTF. The CDR3 DNA reads as TGTGCCAGCAGTCCGCAGGGAACTGGGGCCAACGTCCTGACTTTC.

A few counts support this clonotype. The V and J genes are TRBV7-9 and TRBJ1-6; no reliable D call. The germline CDR1 and CDR2 sequences are SEHNR and FQNEAQ (reference sequence). The germline V and J ends were trimmed by 5 bases and 7 bases, with 9 bases remaining between them. The CDR3 totals 13 residues. CDR3 DNA sequence: TGTGCCAGCAGCCCAGAAGGGAATTCACCCCTCCACTTT. Encoded protein: CASSPEGNSPLHF.

This clonotype was seen ten or more times. The gene calls are TRBV7-2 and TRBJ2-1; TRBD2 aligns across 10 bases. Per the germline V gene, CDR1 is SGHTA and CDR2 is FQGNSA. The trim removed 4 bases at V and 7 bases at J, leaving 13 bases unmatched. CDR3 length: 17 residues. CDR3 bases: TGTGCCAGCAGCTCCCTGATAGGAGCGGGAGGGAAGAATGAGCAGTTCTTC. Its translation: CASSSLIGAGGKNEQFF.

The chain joins TRBV2 to TRBJ2-2; 10 nucleotides match TRBD1. The CDR3 consists of 13 residues. V lost 8 bases to trimming and J lost 5 bases; unmatched junction nucleotides: 2. Germline V gives CDR1 SNHLY, CDR2 FYNNEI. This CDR3 is CASEGQGTGELFF. CDR3 DNA sequence: TGTGCCAGCGAGGGACAGGGGACCGGGGAGCTGTTTTTT.

The J gene is TRBJ2-5, the V gene TRBV20-1; D is ambiguous. Germline-derived CDR1 and CDR2 are DFQATT and SNEGSKA (reference sequence). CDR3 length equals 10 residues. Trimming shortened V by 5 bases and J by 5 bases, and 6 bases separated the two germline ends. CDR3 protein: CSALIETQYF. The DNA of the CDR3 is TGCAGTGCTCTCATCGAGACCCAGTACTTC.

This clonotype came up many times. The gene calls are TRBV5-1 and TRBJ2-7; 9 bases line up with TRBD1. CDR1 and CDR2 (germline): SGHRS, YFSETQ. The V segment lost 5 bases and the J segment 3 bases; nucleotides outside the gene matches: 9. There are 15 residues in the CDR3. The CDR3 loop reads CASRAGTGNIYEQYF. The CDR3 DNA reads TGCGCCAGCAGGGCCGGGACAGGGAACATCTACGAGCAGTACTTC. Full variable domain (outside the CDR3, taken from reference TRBV5-1 and TRBJ2-7): KAGVTQTPRYLIKTRGQQVTLSCSPISGHRSVSWYQQTPGQGLQFLFEYFSETQRNKGNFPGRFSGRQFSNSRSEMNVSTLELGDSALYLCASRAGTGNIYEQYFGPGTRLTVT.

This clonotype was seen many times. This chain links TRBV6-2 or TRBV6-3 with TRBJ1-2; 8 bases align to TRBD1. This CDR3 is 15 amino acids long. V gave up 2 bases and J gave up 1 base; unmatched junction bases: 3. The germline V gene encodes CDR1 MNHEY and CDR2 SVGEGT. CDR3 DNA: TGTGCCAGCAGTTACCAGGGACAGGATAACTATGGCTACACCTTC. Translating gives CASSYQGQDNYGYTF.

The sample holds a few counts of this clonotype. This chain uses TRBV9 with TRBJ2-1; D not certain. This CDR3 is built from 15 residues. Germline V lookup: CDR1 SGDLS, CDR2 YYNGEE. Trimming cost V 4 bases and J 3 bases, with 14 bases left between them. CDR3 region: CASSTGGGYYNEQFF. In DNA form, the CDR3 reads TGTGCCAGCAGCACCGGCGGCGGTTACTACAATGAGCAGTTCTTC.

Only a few counts were recorded for this clonotype. The rearrangement joins TRBV9 to TRBJ2-5, with TRBD1 as a possible D gene (5 bases). Germline V gives CDR1 SGDLS, CDR2 YYNGEE. V shed 4 bases and J shed 5 bases, with 15 bases lying between them. The CDR3 covers 14 residues. This chain's CDR3 is CASSLKGVAETQYF. Written as DNA, the CDR3 is TGTGCCAGCAGCTTGAAAGGGGTGGCGGAGACCCAGTACTTC.

This clonotype has a handful of counts. The V gene is TRBV20-1, the J gene TRBJ2-7; the match to TRBD1 covers 7 bases. J was trimmed by 3 bases and V by 1 base; bases with no gene match: 6. The CDR3 covers 14 residues. Germline loops: CDR1 DFQATT, CDR2 SNEGSKA (reference sequence). CDR3 bases: TGCAGTGCTAGAGGGCCGGGACAGCTCTACGAGCAGTACTTC. Protein product: CSARGPGQLYEQYF.

Details on this clonotype: A much larger clone lies one base from this, so it may be a read error. This chain joins TRBV29-1 and TRBJ2-1, with TRBD2 as a possible D gene (5 bases). The J call is in doubt because the DNA end fits TRBJ2-7 better. This CDR3 has 13 amino acids. CDR1 and CDR2 (germline): SQVTM, ANQGSEA. CDR3 DNA: TGCAGCGCCCGGACTGGGTCCTACAATGAGCAGTACTTC. Amino acid sequence: CSARTGSYNEQYF.

This clonotype appeared a few times. The V call is TRBV19, the J call TRBJ1-3; unclear D gene. CDR3 size: 14 residues. Germline V gene sequence: CDR1 LNHDA, CDR2 SQIVND (reference sequence). V shed 5 bases and J shed 0 bases, with 8 bases lying between them. CDR3 coding DNA: TGTGCCAGTAGTCGAAAAGACTCTGGAAACACCATATATTTT. It encodes CASSRKDSGNTIYF.